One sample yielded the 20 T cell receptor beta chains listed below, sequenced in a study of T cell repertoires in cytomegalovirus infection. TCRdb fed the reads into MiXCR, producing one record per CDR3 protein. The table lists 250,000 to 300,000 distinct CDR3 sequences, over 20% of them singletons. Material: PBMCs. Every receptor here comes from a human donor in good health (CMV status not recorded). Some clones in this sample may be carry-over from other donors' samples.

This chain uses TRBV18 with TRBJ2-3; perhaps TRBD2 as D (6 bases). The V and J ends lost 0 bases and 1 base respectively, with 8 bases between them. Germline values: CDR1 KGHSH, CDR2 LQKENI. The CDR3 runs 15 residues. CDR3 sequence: CASSPPGEGTDTQYF. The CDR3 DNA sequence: TGTGCCAGCTCACCACCGGGGGAGGGCACAGATACGCAGTATTTT. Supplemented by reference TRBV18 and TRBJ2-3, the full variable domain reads NAGVMQNPRHLVRRRGQEARLRCSPMKGHSHVYWYRQLPEEGLKFMVYLQKENIIDESGMPKERFSAEFPKEGPSILRIQQVVRGDSAAYFCASSPPGEGTDTQYFGPGTRLTVL.

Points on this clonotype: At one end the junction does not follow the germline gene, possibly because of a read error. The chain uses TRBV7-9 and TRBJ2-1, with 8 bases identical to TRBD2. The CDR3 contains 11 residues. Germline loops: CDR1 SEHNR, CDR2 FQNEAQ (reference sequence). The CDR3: CASGTRTSRLF. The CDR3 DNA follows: TGTGCCAGCGGAACTCGGACTAGCAGGCTCTTC.

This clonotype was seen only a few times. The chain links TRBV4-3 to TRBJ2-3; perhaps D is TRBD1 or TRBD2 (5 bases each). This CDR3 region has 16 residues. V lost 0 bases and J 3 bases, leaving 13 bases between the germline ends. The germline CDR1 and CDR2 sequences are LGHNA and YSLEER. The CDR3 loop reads CASSQEERGKTDTQYF. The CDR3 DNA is TGCGCCAGCAGCCAAGAAGAGAGGGGAAAGACAGATACGCAGTATTTT.

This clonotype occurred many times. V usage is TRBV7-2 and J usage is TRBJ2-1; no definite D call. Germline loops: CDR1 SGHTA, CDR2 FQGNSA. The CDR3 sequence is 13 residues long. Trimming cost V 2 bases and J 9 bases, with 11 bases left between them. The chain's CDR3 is CASSLIMGGEQFF. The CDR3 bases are TGTGCCAGCAGCTTAATAATGGGCGGTGAGCAGTTCTTC.

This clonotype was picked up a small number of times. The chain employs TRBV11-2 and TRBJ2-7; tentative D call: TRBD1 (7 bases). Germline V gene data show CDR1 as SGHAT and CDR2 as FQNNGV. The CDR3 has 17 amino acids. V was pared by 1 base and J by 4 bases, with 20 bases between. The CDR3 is CASSLGGVTGMWYEQYF. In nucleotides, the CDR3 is TGTGCCAGCAGCTTAGGGGGGGTGACAGGGATGTGGTACGAGCAGTACTTC.

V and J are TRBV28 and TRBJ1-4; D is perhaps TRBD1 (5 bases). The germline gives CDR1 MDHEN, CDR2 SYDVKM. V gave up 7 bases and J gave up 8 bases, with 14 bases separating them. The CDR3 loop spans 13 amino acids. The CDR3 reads CASTRAGLEKLFF. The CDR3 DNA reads TGTGCCAGCACTCGAGCAGGGCTAGAAAAACTGTTTTTT.

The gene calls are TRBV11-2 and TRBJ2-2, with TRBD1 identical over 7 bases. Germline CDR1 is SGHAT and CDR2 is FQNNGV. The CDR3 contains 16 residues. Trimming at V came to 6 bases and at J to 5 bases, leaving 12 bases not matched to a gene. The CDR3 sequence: CASRNPGQKITGELFF. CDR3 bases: TGTGCCAGCAGGAATCCGGGACAGAAAATTACCGGGGAGCTGTTTTTT. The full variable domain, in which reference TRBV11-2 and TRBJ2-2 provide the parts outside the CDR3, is EAGVAQSPRYKIIEKRQSVAFWCNPISGHATLYWYQQILGQGPKLLIQFQNNGVVDDSQLPKDRFSAERLKGVDSTLKIQPAKLEDSAVYLCASRNPGQKITGELFFGEGSRLTVL.

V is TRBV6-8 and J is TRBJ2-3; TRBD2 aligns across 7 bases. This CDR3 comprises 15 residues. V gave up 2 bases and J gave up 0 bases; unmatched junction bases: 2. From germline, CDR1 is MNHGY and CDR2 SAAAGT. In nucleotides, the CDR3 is TGTGCCAGCAGTTACCAGCGGGAAAGCACAGATACGCAGTATTTT. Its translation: CASSYQRESTDTQYF.

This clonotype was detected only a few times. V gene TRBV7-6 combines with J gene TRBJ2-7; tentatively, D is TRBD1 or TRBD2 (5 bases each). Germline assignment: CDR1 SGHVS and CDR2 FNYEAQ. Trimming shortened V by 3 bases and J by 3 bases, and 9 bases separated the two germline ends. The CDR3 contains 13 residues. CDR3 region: CASSLGPRYEQYF. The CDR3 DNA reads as TGTGCCAGCAGCTTGGGACCTCGCTACGAGCAGTACTTC.

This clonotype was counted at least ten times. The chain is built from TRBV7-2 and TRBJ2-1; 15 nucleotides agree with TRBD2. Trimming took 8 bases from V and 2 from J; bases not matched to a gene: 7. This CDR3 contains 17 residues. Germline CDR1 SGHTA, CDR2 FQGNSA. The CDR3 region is CASRGTSGRKTYNEQFF. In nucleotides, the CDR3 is TGTGCCAGCCGCGGGACTAGCGGGAGGAAGACCTACAATGAGCAGTTCTTC.

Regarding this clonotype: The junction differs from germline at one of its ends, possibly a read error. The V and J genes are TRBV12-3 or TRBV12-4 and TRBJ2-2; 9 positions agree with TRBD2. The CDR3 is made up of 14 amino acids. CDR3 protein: CASSLAGETGELFF. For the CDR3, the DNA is TGTGCCAGCAGCTTAGCGGGAGAAACCGGGGAGCTGTTTTTT.

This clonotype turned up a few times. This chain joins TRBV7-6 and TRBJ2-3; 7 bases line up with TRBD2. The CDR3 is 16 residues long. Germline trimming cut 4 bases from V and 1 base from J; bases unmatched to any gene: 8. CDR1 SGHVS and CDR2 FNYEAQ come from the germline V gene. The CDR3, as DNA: TGTGCCAGCAGCTCAAGAGGGGCGGGAGGCACAGATACGCAGTATTTT. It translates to CASSSRGAGGTDTQYF.

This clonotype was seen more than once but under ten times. In DNA, the CDR3 is TGTGCCAGCCAGAGGAGGGACAGGGACTACGAGCAGTACTTC. It is translated as CASQRRDRDYEQYF. The V gene is TRBV6-2 or TRBV6-3, the J gene TRBJ2-7; 9 bases line up with TRBD1. This CDR3 is built from 14 residues. CDR1 and CDR2 (germline): MNHEY, SVGEGT. Trimming took 8 bases from V and 3 from J; bases not matched to a gene: 8.

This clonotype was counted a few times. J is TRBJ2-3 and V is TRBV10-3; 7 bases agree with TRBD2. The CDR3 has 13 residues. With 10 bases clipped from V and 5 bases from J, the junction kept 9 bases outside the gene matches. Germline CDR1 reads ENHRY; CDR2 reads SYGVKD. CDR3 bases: TGTGCCACCACCCCGGGCGGGAGAGATACGCAGTATTTT. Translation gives CATTPGGRDTQYF.

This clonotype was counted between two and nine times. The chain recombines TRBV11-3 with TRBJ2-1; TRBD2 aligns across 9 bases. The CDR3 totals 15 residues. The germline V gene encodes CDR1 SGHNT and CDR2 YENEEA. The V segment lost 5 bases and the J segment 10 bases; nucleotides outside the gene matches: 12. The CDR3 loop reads CASSATGTSFLEQFF. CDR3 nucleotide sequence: TGTGCCAGCAGCGCAACCGGGACTAGCTTTCTCGAGCAGTTCTTC.

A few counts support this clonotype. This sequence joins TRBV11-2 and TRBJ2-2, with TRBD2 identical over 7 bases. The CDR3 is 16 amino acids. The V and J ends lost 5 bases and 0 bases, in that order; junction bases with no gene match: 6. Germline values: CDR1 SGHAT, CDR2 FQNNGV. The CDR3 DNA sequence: TGTGCCAGCAGCCAGAAAAGCGGGGCGAACACCGGGGAGCTGTTTTTT. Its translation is CASSQKSGANTGELFF.

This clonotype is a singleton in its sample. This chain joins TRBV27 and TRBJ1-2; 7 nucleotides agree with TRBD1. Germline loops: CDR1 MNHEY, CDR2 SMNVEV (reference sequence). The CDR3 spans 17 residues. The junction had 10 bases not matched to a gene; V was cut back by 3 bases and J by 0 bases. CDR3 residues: CASSFRRTGVANYGYTF. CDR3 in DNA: TGTGCCAGCAGTTTTCGTAGGACAGGAGTCGCTAACTATGGCTACACCTTC.

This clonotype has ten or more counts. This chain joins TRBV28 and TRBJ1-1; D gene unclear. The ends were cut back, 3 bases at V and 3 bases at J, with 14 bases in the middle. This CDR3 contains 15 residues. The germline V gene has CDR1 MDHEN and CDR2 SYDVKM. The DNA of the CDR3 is TGTGCCAGCAGTTTCGACGGGCTTGAGGACACTGAAGCTTTCTTT. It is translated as CASSFDGLEDTEAFF.

This chain's CDR3 is CSATRDGGPDTQYF. DNA for the CDR3: TGCAGTGCTACCCGGGACGGCGGACCAGATACGCAGTATTTT. The chain is built from TRBV20-1 and TRBJ2-3, with D perhaps being TRBD1 or TRBD2 (5 bases each). Trimming cost V 4 bases and J 4 bases, with 15 bases left between them. There are 14 residues in the CDR3. CDR1 and CDR2 from the germline V gene are DFQATT and SNEGSKA (reference sequence).

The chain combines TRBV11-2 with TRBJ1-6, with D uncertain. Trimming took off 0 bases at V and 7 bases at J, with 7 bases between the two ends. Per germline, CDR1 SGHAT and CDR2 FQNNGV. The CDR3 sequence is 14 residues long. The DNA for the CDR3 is TGTGCCAGCAGCTTAGATCCCGGGAATTCACCCCTCCACTTT. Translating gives CASSLDPGNSPLHF.